The 12 T cell receptor beta chains listed next were all sequenced from one sample in a study of response to subunit inactivated influenza vaccine. TCRdb re-analysed the RT-PCR reads in MiXCR, keeping a single row per CDR3 protein. The sample consists of approximately 700,000 distinct CDR3 sequences, over 11% of them appearing once. The specimen was PBMCs from blood, collected 14 to 15 days before vaccination. Source of these receptors: a man aged 50-59 years who received an inactivated influenza vaccine.

The rearrangement joins TRBV27 to TRBJ2-3; TRBD2 agrees at 13 bases. The germline V gene encodes CDR1 MNHEY and CDR2 SMNVEV (reference sequence). J was trimmed by 3 bases and V by 5 bases; bases with no gene match: 5. The CDR3 runs to 16 residues. CDR3 region: CASSTGLAGRTDTQYF. As DNA, the CDR3 is TGTGCCAGCAGTACGGGACTAGCGGGAAGAACAGATACGCAGTATTTT.

The chain has TRBV20-1 and TRBJ2-7; D gene ambiguous. V shed 0 bases and J shed 3 bases, with 12 bases lying between them. This CDR3 is 14 amino acids long. Germline CDR1 and CDR2: DFQATT and SNEGSKA (reference sequence). CDR3 coding DNA: TGCAGTGCTAGAGATAAAGGCCATTACTACGAGCAGTACTTC. Translated, it gives CSARDKGHYYEQYF.

This clonotype was detected a few times. The genes are TRBV4-2 and TRBJ2-2; D is perhaps TRBD1 or TRBD2 (6 bases each). V lost 0 bases to trimming and J lost 5 bases, with 16 bases between them. Germline CDR1 reads LGHNA; CDR2 reads YNFKEQ. The CDR3 length is 17 residues. The CDR3 region has the DNA TGTGCCAGCAGCCAAGAATCCGGGGGCGCCGGGACCGGGGAGCTGTTTTTT. Its protein product is CASSQESGGAGTGELFF.

The chain carries TRBV5-1 and TRBJ1-3, with D hard to call. The ends were cut back, 0 bases at V and 4 bases at J, with 8 bases in the middle. This CDR3 region has 14 residues. Germline CDR1 reads SGHRS; CDR2 reads YFSETQ. The CDR3 sequence: CASSLDSGGNTIYF. CDR3 DNA sequence: TGCGCCAGCAGCTTGGATTCTGGGGGAAACACCATATATTTT.

This sequence joins TRBV10-3 and TRBJ2-3; 7 nucleotides align to TRBD1. The CDR3 has 16 amino acids. V shed 6 bases, J shed 2 bases, and the junction held 11 bases outside the gene matches. The germline gives CDR1 ENHRY, CDR2 SYGVKD. CDR3 amino acids: CAISDLTGIFTDTQYF. DNA for the CDR3: TGTGCCATCAGCGACCTGACAGGGATATTCACAGATACGCAGTATTTT.

This clonotype was observed a handful of times. This chain uses TRBV5-1 with TRBJ2-3, with D hard to call. The V gene lost 1 base and the J gene lost 2 bases, with 11 bases spanning the gap. The CDR3 contains 15 residues. Germline loops: CDR1 SGHRS, CDR2 YFSETQ. This chain's CDR3 is CASSLYRVNTDTQYF. The DNA of the CDR3 is TGCGCCAGCAGCTTGTACAGAGTCAACACAGATACGCAGTATTTT.

This clonotype appeared a few times. The chain has TRBV20-1 and TRBJ2-2; the D is unclear. Trimming pared 3 bases from V and 2 bases from J, leaving 7 bases between. Germline CDR1 is DFQATT and CDR2 is SNEGSKA (reference sequence). This CDR3 is built from 13 residues. In nucleotides, the CDR3 is TGCAGTGCTAGGGAAGTTAACACCGGGGAGCTGTTTTTT. It specifies CSAREVNTGELFF.

The chain recombines TRBV25-1 with TRBJ2-7; 7 positions agree with TRBD1. The CDR3 extends over 13 amino acids. The ends lost 11 bases at V and 2 bases at J; junction bases unmatched: 9. Looked up from germline, CDR1 is MGHDK and CDR2 is SYGVNS. The DNA of the CDR3 is TGTGCCGTCAAAGGGGGCGCGCCCTACGAGCAGTACTTC. The encoded protein is CAVKGGAPYEQYF.

The chain uses TRBV9 and TRBJ1-5, with D hard to call. Germline V gives CDR1 SGDLS, CDR2 YYNGEE. The CDR3 has 16 amino acids. V was shortened by 4 bases and J by 0 bases, with 14 bases between the two germline ends. CDR3 nucleotide sequence: TGTGCCAGCAGCCCAGGCGTGGGTTATAGCAATCAGCCCCAGCATTTT. It translates to CASSPGVGYSNQPQHF.

This clonotype has a count of ten or more. The chain carries TRBV6-2 or TRBV6-3 and TRBJ1-1, with 9 bases that match TRBD1. Germline V gene lookup returns CDR1 MNHEY and CDR2 SVGEGT. The CDR3 covers 15 residues. With V trimmed by 5 bases and J by 6 bases, 10 bases remained unmatched. The CDR3 DNA reads as TGTGCCAGCAGTAATGAGCGGGACAGGGTCCCTGAAGCTTTCTTT. This sequence encodes CASSNERDRVPEAFF.

This clonotype was observed a few times. V usage is TRBV3-1 and J usage is TRBJ1-5; no reliable D call. This CDR3 spans 15 amino acids. Germline loops: CDR1 LGHDT, CDR2 YNNKEL (reference sequence). Trimming cost V 1 base and J 4 bases, with 11 bases left between them. This chain's CDR3 is CASSQGRSINQPQHF. The CDR3 nucleotides read TGTGCCAGCAGCCAAGGACGGTCGATTAATCAGCCCCAGCATTTT.

The sample holds many counts of this clonotype. The CDR3 bases are TGTGCCAGCAGTTCCCGGACAGGGACCGATACGCAGTATTTT. Its translation: CASSSRTGTDTQYF. V gene TRBV28 combines with J gene TRBJ2-3; 8 positions agree with TRBD1. CDR1 is MDHEN and CDR2 is SYDVKM in the germline V gene. The length of the CDR3 is 14 residues. Losses at the gene ends were 4 bases for V and 6 bases for J; bases not matched to a gene: 6.